This T cell receptor (beta chain) was documented in a study of cytomegalovirus exposure and HLA in healthy donors. Study at large: The 90 to 150 validation repertoires used a platform that matched the one used for the 550 to 800 first-cohort repertoires, as a later analysis reported. General study results and limits: Rare sequences made up most TCRs, while some public TCRs were found in many donors.

CDR1 and CDR2 from the germline V gene are MNHNY and SVGAGI (reference sequence). The CDR3 extends over 15 amino acids. The V gene lost 6 bases and the J gene lost 0 bases, with 13 bases spanning the gap. The donors were in the approximately 110-subject validation cohort; that cohort was separate from the approximately 700-subject first cohort. As to this clone: Its target is not known.

This table comes from immunoSEQ multiplex PCR, and its TCRdb copy is limited to in-frame clones, with some not included. Of under 300,000 clones in the sample, around 86% are singletons; the top ten hold 0.9% to 1.1%. This clonotype originated in a woman aged 18 to 35 in good health and CMV-seronegative. Sequenced sample: PBMCs. V is TRBV6-6 and J is TRBJ2-3; TRBD2 is a possible D gene (5 bases). Here the CDR3 DNA reads TGTGCCAGCAGCCGGACTCACCCTAGCACAGATACGCAGTATTTT. The encoded protein is CASSRTHPSTDTQYF.